A selection of T cell receptor beta chains follows, all from one sample in a study of blood T cell repertoires in COVID-19. This table comes from immunoSEQ multiplex PCR, and its TCRdb copy is limited to in-frame clones, with some not included. The profile shows some 170,000 clones, 82% of them singletons. The source material was peripheral blood. The receptors were gathered from a woman aged 65 to 85 with acute or convalescent COVID-19. The CDR3 runs from the conserved cysteine through the conserved F or W. A D gene is named only where the DNA matches it firmly. Expanded clones are given a class, and other clones once, few, many or no size at all.

-	TRBV28	TRBD2	TRBJ2-2	TGTGCCAGCAGTTTATCGGCTAGCGGGAGATCCACCGGGGAGCTGTTTTTT	CASSLSASGRSTGELFF
-	TRBV7-9	-	TRBJ2-5	TGTGCCAGCGGGCCAGGGGCCAGCCAAGAGACCCAGTACTTC	CASGPGASQETQYF
-	TRBV30	TRBD2	TRBJ2-1	TGTGCCTGGAGCGTTAGCGGGGGCCGGTACAATGAGCAGTTCTTC	CAWSVSGGRYNEQFF
-	TRBV5-1	-	TRBJ2-2	TGCGCCAGCAGCTTAGCAGGGATCGGCACCGGGGAGCTGTTTTTT	CASSLAGIGTGELFF
-	TRBV7-9	-	TRBJ2-5	TGTGCCAGCAGCTCCATGACAGGACTCCAAGAGACCCAGTACTTC	CASSSMTGLQETQYF
-	TRBV30	-	TRBJ1-6	TGTGCCTGGAGTGTACAGCAGAATTCACCCCTCCACTTT	CAWSVQQNSPLHF
-	TRBV11-2	TRBD1	TRBJ1-1	TGTGCCAGCAGCTTAACAGGGGAATACGCTGAAGCTTTCTTT	CASSLTGEYAEAFF
-	TRBV9	TRBD1	TRBJ1-2	TGTGCCAGCAGCGTAGGACAGGGGGACTATGGCTACACCTTC	CASSVGQGDYGYTF
-	TRBV28	-	TRBJ1-2	TGTGCCAGCCTCCGATCCGGGGGACTTTATGGCTACACCTTC	CASLRSGGLYGYTF
-	TRBV3-1/TRBV3-2	TRBD2	TRBJ2-7	TGTGCCAGCAGCCAGATTCCCCATAGCGGGAGTAAACCCTACGAGCAGTACTTC	CASSQIPHSGSKPYEQYF
-	TRBV11-3	-	TRBJ2-1	TGTGCCAGCAGCTTAGATCACAGGTCCAATGAGCAGTTCTTC	CASSLDHRSNEQFF
-	TRBV6-5	-	TRBJ1-2	TGTGCCAGCAGTCTCGGGAGACAGAACAACTATGGCTACACCTTC	CASSLGRQNNYGYTF
-	TRBV19	-	TRBJ1-1	TGTGCCAGTAGTATAACGGGATTTATGAACACTGAAGCTTTCTTT	CASSITGFMNTEAFF
few	TRBV7-8	TRBD2	TRBJ2-2	TGTGCCAGCAGCCCCCGACTAGCGGGGAACACCGGGGAGCTGTTTTTT	CASSPRLAGNTGELFF
few	TRBV20-1	-	TRBJ1-5	TGCAGTGCTAGTAGGTCGGCAGGGGTTCAGCCCCAGCATTTT	CSASRSAGVQPQHF
-	TRBV5-1	TRBD2	TRBJ2-1	TGCGCCAGCAGCTTGGTGGGGACGGGAGGGCACAATGAGCAGTTCTTC	CASSLVGTGGHNEQFF
-	TRBV29-1	-	TRBJ1-1	TGCAGCGCGCCCGTCCAACAGGGCACTGAAGCTTTCTTT	CSAPVQQGTEAFF
-	TRBV5-1	TRBD1	TRBJ2-7	TGCGCCAGCAGCTTGGGTACAGGGGGAGGAGAGCAGTACTTC	CASSLGTGGGEQYF
-	TRBV27	-	TRBJ1-2	TGTGCCAGCAGTCTCCGTCTTAACTATGGCTACACCTTC	CASSLRLNYGYTF
-	TRBV7-2	-	TRBJ2-3	TGTGCCAGCAGCCGCCAGGAGGCCCACACAGATACGCAGTATTTT	CASSRQEAHTDTQYF
few	TRBV30	TRBD1	TRBJ1-2	TGTGCCTGGAGCCGGGACAGAGGAGGCTATGGCTACACCTTC	CAWSRDRGGYGYTF
-	TRBV19	TRBD2	TRBJ2-1	TGTGCCAGAAAACCGGGACTAGCGGGAGTCTTGACCTACAATGAGCAGTTCTTC	CARKPGLAGVLTYNEQFF
-	TRBV19	-	TRBJ2-1	TGTGCCAGTAGTCCGCCAGGGGCCTGGGGGAATGAGCAGTTCTTC	CASSPPGAWGNEQFF
-	TRBV2	TRBD1	TRBJ1-2	TGTGCCAGCAGTGAAGAGGACAGGTCTGGCTACACCTTC	CASSEEDRSGYTF
-	TRBV5-1	-	TRBJ2-5	TGCGCCAGCAGCTTGGTGGCCGATTCCAGGGGGGTTAGGGGAGAGACCCAGTACTTC	CASSLVADSRGVRGETQYF
-	TRBV5-6	-	TRBJ1-5	TGTGCCAGCAGCTTAACAGGGACTCAGCCCCAGCATTTT	CASSLTGTQPQHF
-	TRBV27	TRBD2	TRBJ2-1	TGTGCCAGCAGTTCAATGACTAGCGGGAGGCCCGACCCGGACAATGAGCAGTTCTTC	CASSSMTSGRPDPDNEQFF
-	TRBV10-3	-	TRBJ2-3	TGTGCCATCAGTGAGTTTTCTACAGGGACAGATACGCAGTATTTT	CAISEFSTGTDTQYF
-	TRBV27	TRBD1	TRBJ1-4	TGTGCCAGCAGTTTAATCTCGGGACAGGGGAATGAAAAACTGTTTTTT	CASSLISGQGNEKLFF
-	TRBV18	-	TRBJ2-1	TGTGCCAGCTCACTAGACCGGGGAAGGGATGAGCAGTTCTTC	CASSLDRGRDEQFF
-	TRBV4-3	-	TRBJ1-3	TGCGCCAGCAGCCAAGGACAGGGAAACACCATATATTTT	CASSQGQGNTIYF
once	TRBV5-6	TRBD1	TRBJ2-7	TGTGCCAGCAGCGTGACAGGGTCCTACGAGCAGTACTTC	CASSVTGSYEQYF
-	TRBV30	-	TRBJ1-2	TGTGCCTGGAGTTCAGGGAATGTTAACTATGGCTACACCTTC	CAWSSGNVNYGYTF
-	TRBV27	TRBD2	TRBJ2-1	TGTGCCAGCAGTTCATACGGGGGGGCCGAGAACTATGAGCAGTTCTTC	CASSSYGGAENYEQFF
-	TRBV7-9	TRBD2	TRBJ2-2	TGTGCCAGCAGCTTAGCAGGAGCGGGGGTGGACACCGGGGAGCTGTTTTTT	CASSLAGAGVDTGELFF
-	TRBV6-5	-	TRBJ1-4	TGTGCCAGCAGAGCCTCCCAGGGATTTGGGGAAAAACTGTTTTTT	CASRASQGFGEKLFF
-	TRBV2	TRBD1	TRBJ1-2	TGTGCCAGCAGTGGAACAGGGGGGGCCTATGGCTACACCTTC	CASSGTGGAYGYTF
-	TRBV4-1	TRBD2	TRBJ2-1	TGCGCCAGCAGCCACCAGGGACTAGCGGACGACAATGAGCAGTTCTTC	CASSHQGLADDNEQFF
-	TRBV4-1	TRBD1	TRBJ1-2	TGCGCCAGCAGCGCCCCCGGGACAGGGAACTATGGCTACACCTTC	CASSAPGTGNYGYTF
once	TRBV19	TRBD1	TRBJ1-2	TGTGCCAGTAGTATCTTGGGACAGGCCGCCCACACCTTC	CASSILGQAAHTF
-	TRBV2	-	TRBJ1-2	TGTGCCAGACAACAGGGCTATGGCTACACCTTC	CARQQGYGYTF
few	TRBV7-2	-	TRBJ2-7	TGTGCCAGCAGCTTAGAAGTCAGCGGGCAACTTGAAAAGTACTTC	CASSLEVSGQLEKYF
-	TRBV27	-	TRBJ2-6	TGTGCCAGCAGTTCCACAGGGTCCGGGGCCAACGTCCTGACTTTC	CASSSTGSGANVLTF
-	TRBV11-3	TRBD2	TRBJ2-1	TGTGCCAGCAGCCCGCGGACTAGCGGGAGGGATGAGCAGTTCTTC	CASSPRTSGRDEQFF
-	TRBV4-2	TRBD1	TRBJ1-5	TGTGCCAGCAGCCCCGGGACAGGTTTAGGAAGCAATCAGCCCCAGCATTTT	CASSPGTGLGSNQPQHF
few	TRBV7-9	-	TRBJ2-3	TGTGCCAGCAGCTTAGGTCCGTCGGATACGCAGTATTTT	CASSLGPSDTQYF
once	TRBV5-1	TRBD1	TRBJ1-1	TGCGCCAGCAGTGCTCAGGGGGCGTGGGGAGCTTTCTTT	CASSAQGAWGAFF
few	TRBV19	TRBD1	TRBJ2-1	TGTGCCAGTAGTAGAGGTCCGGGACAGGGTTCGACCTACAATGAGCAGTTCTTC	CASSRGPGQGSTYNEQFF
-	TRBV6-2/TRBV6-3	-	TRBJ2-3	TGTGCCAGCAGTTACTCGTCTCCCCGGACAACTAGCACAGATACGCAGTATTTT	CASSYSSPRTTSTDTQYF